The sequence of this TCR beta chain was determined in a study of cytomegalovirus exposure and HLA in healthy donors. Across the study: About 82 million unique TCRs from HLA-typed donors were held in an early release of data.

This clone was counted between two and nine times. Germline V gene data show CDR1 as MNHEY and CDR2 as SMNVEV (reference sequence). Trimming cost V 4 bases and J 7 bases; bases outside gene matches: 9. The CDR3 spans 15 residues. A multiplex PCR was run with 60 Vbeta primers and 13 Jbeta primers. Clones were sequenced by immunoSEQ multiplex PCR, and TCRdb holds only the in-frame ones, with some missing. The sample shows approximately 90,000 clones, about 74% of them seen only once. Sequencing was performed on PBMCs. The chain is built from TRBV27 and TRBJ2-4, with 8 bases aligning to TRBD1. The receptor's source is a man between 35 and 55 years old in good health and CMV-seronegative. CDR3 residues: CASSYKRQGRNIQYF. The DNA of the CDR3 is TGTGCCAGCAGTTACAAGAGACAGGGGCGGAACATTCAGTACTTC.